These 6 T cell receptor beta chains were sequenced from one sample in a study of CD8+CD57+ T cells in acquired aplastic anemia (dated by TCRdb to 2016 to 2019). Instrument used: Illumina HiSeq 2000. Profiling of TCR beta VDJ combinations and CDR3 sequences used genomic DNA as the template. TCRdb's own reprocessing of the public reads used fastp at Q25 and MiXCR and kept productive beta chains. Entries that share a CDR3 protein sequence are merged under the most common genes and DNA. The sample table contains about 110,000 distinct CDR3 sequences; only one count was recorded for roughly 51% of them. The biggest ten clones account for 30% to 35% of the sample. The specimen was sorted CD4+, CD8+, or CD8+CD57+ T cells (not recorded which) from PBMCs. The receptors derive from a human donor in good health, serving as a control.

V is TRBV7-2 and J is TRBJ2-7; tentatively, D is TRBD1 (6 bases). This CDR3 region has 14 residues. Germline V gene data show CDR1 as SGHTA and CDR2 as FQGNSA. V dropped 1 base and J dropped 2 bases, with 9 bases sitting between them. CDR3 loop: CASSLDRAPYEQYF. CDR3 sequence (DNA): TGTGCCAGCAGCTTAGACAGGGCGCCCTACGAGCAGTACTTC.

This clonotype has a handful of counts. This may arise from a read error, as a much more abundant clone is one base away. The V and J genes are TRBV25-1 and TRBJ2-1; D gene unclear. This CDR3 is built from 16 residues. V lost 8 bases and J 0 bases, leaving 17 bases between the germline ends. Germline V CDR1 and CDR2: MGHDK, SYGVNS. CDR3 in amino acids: CASGGLSRSSYNEQFF. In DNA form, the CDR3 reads TGTGCCAGCGGCGGCCTCAGCAGAAGCTCCTACAATGAGCAGTTCTTC.

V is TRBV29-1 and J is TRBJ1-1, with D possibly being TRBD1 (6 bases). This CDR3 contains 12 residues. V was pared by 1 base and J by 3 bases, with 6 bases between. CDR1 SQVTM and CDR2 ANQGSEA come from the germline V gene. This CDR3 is CSVEAGDTEAFF. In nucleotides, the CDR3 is TGCAGCGTTGAAGCAGGGGACACTGAAGCTTTCTTT.

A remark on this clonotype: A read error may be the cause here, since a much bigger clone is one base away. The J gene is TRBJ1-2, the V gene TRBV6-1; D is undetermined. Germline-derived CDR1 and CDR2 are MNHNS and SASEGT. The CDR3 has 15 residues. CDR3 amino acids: CASSLSPGSRYDYTF. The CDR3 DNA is TGTGCCAGCAGTTTATCGCCAGGATCTAGGTATGACTACACCTTC.

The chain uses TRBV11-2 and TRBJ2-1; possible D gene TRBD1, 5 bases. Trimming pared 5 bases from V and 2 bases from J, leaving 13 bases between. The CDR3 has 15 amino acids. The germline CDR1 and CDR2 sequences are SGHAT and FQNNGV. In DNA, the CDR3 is TGTGCCAGCAGCACAAGACAGAGCACCTACAATGAGCAGTTCTTC. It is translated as CASSTRQSTYNEQFF.

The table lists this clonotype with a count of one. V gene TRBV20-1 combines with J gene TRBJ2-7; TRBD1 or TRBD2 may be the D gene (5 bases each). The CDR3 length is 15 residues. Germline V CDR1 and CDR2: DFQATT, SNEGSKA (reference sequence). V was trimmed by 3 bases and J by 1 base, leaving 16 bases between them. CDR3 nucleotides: TGCAGTGCTAGCTCCGGGCCGAGGGGATCCTACGAGCAGTACTTC. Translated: CSASSGPRGSYEQYF.